This T cell receptor beta chain was sequenced in a study of blood T cell repertoires in COVID-19. Across the study: PBMCs, B-cell-depleted T cells, or T cells were the source of the cDNA or gDNA that made up the material.

Looked up from germline, CDR1 is SGHRS and CDR2 is YFSETQ. The CDR3 totals 14 residues. V dropped 4 bases and J dropped 5; count of bases not matched to a gene: 7. Original methodology: Estimated nucleated cell counts came from reference gene primer amplification. The assay was immunoSEQ multiplex PCR, and TCRdb's table has in-frame clones only and misses some. Clone size and the V and J calls come from that table; the DNA yielded D and trimming. The repertoire consists of more than 250,000 clones, with approximately 82% occurring once and the leading ten covering approximately 1.3%. This sequence originates from a woman between 50 and 59 years old with acute or convalescent COVID-19. Sequenced: peripheral blood. This rearrangement joins TRBV5-1 to TRBJ1-1; 8 nucleotides agree with TRBD1. The CDR3 DNA reads as TGCGCCAGCAGCATAACGACAGGGGATACTGAAGCTTTCTTT. Residues: CASSITTGDTEAFF. The full variable domain, completed using reference TRBV5-1 and TRBJ1-1, is KAGVTQTPRYLIKTRGQQVTLSCSPISGHRSVSWYQQTPGQGLQFLFEYFSETQRNKGNFPGRFSGRQFSNSRSEMNVSTLELGDSALYLCASSITTGDTEAFFGQGTRLTVV.